Following are 15 T cell receptor beta chains from one sample sequenced in a study of CD8 T cells in Susac syndrome. Reverse transcription of roughly 0.45 to 1 ug RNA was carried out with random hexamers. Each CDR3 protein gets one entry after TCRdb re-called the immunoSEQ multiplex PCR reads with MiXCR. The table shows about 300,000 distinct CDR3 sequences, with about 85% occurring only once. The specimen sequenced was CD8+ T cells from PBMCs. These receptors were collected from a human donor with multiple sclerosis.

This clonotype was observed a single time. As DNA, the CDR3 is TGTGCCAGCAGCAACCTCGGTGGCACCTTGAACACTGAAGCTTTCTTT. Its translation: CASSNLGGTLNTEAFF. The chain links TRBV7-9 to TRBJ1-1; unclear D gene. Trimming took 5 bases from V and 0 from J, leaving 16 bases between them. Germline loops: CDR1 SEHNR, CDR2 FQNEAQ (reference sequence). The CDR3 runs 16 residues.

This rearrangement joins TRBV27 to TRBJ1-1, with 10 bases aligning to TRBD1. Germline V gives CDR1 MNHEY, CDR2 SMNVEV (reference sequence). Trimming cost V 6 bases and J 5 bases; bases outside gene matches: 9. The CDR3 sequence is 15 residues long. The CDR3 protein is CASRVTGGPWTEAFF. CDR3 nucleotide sequence: TGTGCCAGCAGGGTGACAGGGGGCCCATGGACTGAAGCTTTCTTT.

The chain has TRBV25-1 and TRBJ2-5; D is possibly TRBD2 (8 bases). There are 12 residues in the CDR3. Germline V lookup: CDR1 MGHDK, CDR2 SYGVNS. The V end lost 10 bases, the J end lost 4 bases, and 13 bases lay between the germline ends. The CDR3 spells CAIGGDRETQYF. The CDR3 nucleotides are TGTGCCATCGGGGGGGACAGAGAGACCCAGTACTTC.

This sequence joins TRBV9 and TRBJ2-7, with 9 bases that match TRBD1. This CDR3 has 17 residues. J lost 0 bases, V lost 2 bases, and 9 bases had no gene match. In germline, CDR1 is SGDLS, CDR2 YYNGEE. CDR3 residues: CASSVWDRADSSYEQYF. As DNA, the CDR3 is TGTGCCAGCAGCGTGTGGGACAGGGCTGACAGCTCCTACGAGCAGTACTTC.

The chain links TRBV7-8 to TRBJ1-4; the match to TRBD1 covers 8 bases. Trimming took 1 base from V and 7 from J; bases not matched to a gene: 2. The CDR3 spans 14 residues. CDR1 SGHVS and CDR2 FQNEAQ come from the germline V gene. As DNA, the CDR3 is TGTGCCAGCAGCTTAGGGACAGGGAGTGAAAAACTGTTTTTT. It codes for CASSLGTGSEKLFF.

The V and J genes are TRBV20-1 and TRBJ2-5; TRBD2 matches 12 bases. The trim removed 7 bases at V and 0 bases at J, leaving 0 bases unmatched. This CDR3 is 13 amino acids long. Germline assignment: CDR1 DFQATT and CDR2 SNEGSKA (reference sequence). In DNA, the CDR3 is TGCAGTGGGACTAGCGGGGACCAAGAGACCCAGTACTTC. Protein: CSGTSGDQETQYF.

This clonotype occurred once. The chain joins TRBV7-9 to TRBJ2-7; D is possibly TRBD1 or TRBD2 (5 bases each). This CDR3 is 14 amino acids long. V was pared by 4 bases and J by 4 bases, with 14 bases between. The V gene's germline CDR1 is SEHNR and CDR2 FQNEAQ (reference sequence). In nucleotides, the CDR3 is TGTGCCAGCAGCTCCGGGACCGTACTTTACGAGCAGTACTTC. This codes for CASSSGTVLYEQYF.

This chain links TRBV7-9 with TRBJ2-2; D is perhaps TRBD2 (6 bases). The germline CDR1 and CDR2 sequences are SEHNR and FQNEAQ (reference sequence). The CDR3 totals 14 residues. Deletions cut 4 bases from V and 4 bases from J, with 10 bases between. Written as DNA, the CDR3 is TGTGCCAGCAGCTCCCTTAGCGGCACCGGGGAGCTGTTTTTT. This codes for CASSSLSGTGELFF.

This clonotype turned up a few times. The chain has TRBV28 and TRBJ2-2; D is perhaps TRBD2 (6 bases). Germline V gene data show CDR1 as MDHEN and CDR2 as SYDVKM. The CDR3 is 15 amino acids. V was pared by 2 bases and J by 1 base, with 8 bases between. The CDR3 nucleotides are TGTGCCAGCAGTTTAACCGGGAGGAACACCGGGGAGCTGTTTTTT. Protein sequence: CASSLTGRNTGELFF.

The gene calls are TRBV12-3 or TRBV12-4 and TRBJ1-5; D call uncertain. Trimming removed 3 bases at V and 5 bases at J, with 14 bases between. This CDR3 comprises 15 residues. This CDR3 is CASSFAAFRHQPQHF. CDR3 DNA sequence: TGTGCCAGCAGTTTCGCAGCCTTTCGCCATCAGCCCCAGCATTTT.

V gene TRBV5-1 combines with J gene TRBJ1-1, with D perhaps TRBD1 (6 bases). V lost 6 bases to trimming and J lost 1 base, with 19 bases between them. Germline CDR1 and CDR2: SGHRS and YFSETQ. CDR3 length: 16 amino acids. The CDR3 region is CASNKTGEGSNTEAFF. DNA of the CDR3: TGCGCCAGCAACAAGACAGGTGAAGGATCGAACACTGAAGCTTTCTTT.

The chain uses TRBV5-4 and TRBJ2-7; a weak D match, TRBD1 (6 bases). This CDR3 is 15 amino acids long. V dropped 4 bases and J dropped 0 bases, with 14 bases sitting between them. CDR1 SGHNT and CDR2 YYREEE come from the germline V gene (reference sequence). The CDR3 nucleotides are TGTGCCAGCAGCCTGACAGGCGGCCCCTCCTACGAGCAGTACTTC. Translated: CASSLTGGPSYEQYF.

The chain couples TRBV7-8 to TRBJ2-1, with D perhaps being TRBD1 or TRBD2 (5 bases each). V gave up 6 bases and J gave up 1 base, with 19 bases separating them. This CDR3 is 17 amino acids long. Germline V gives CDR1 SGHVS, CDR2 FQNEAQ. For the CDR3, the DNA is TGTGCCAGCAGTTGGACGATGGGGGTAGGGTCCTACAATGAGCAGTTCTTC. Amino acid sequence: CASSWTMGVGSYNEQFF.

The gene calls are TRBV5-1 and TRBJ2-1; 14 bases fit TRBD2. This CDR3 is 18 amino acids long. Per germline, CDR1 SGHRS and CDR2 YFSETQ. The V and J ends lost 0 bases and 0 bases, in that order; junction bases with no gene match: 2. The CDR3 nucleotides read TGCGCCAGCAGCTTGGGACTAGCGGGAGGGGTCTCCTACAATGAGCAGTTCTTC. Amino acids: CASSLGLAGGVSYNEQFF.

The chain employs TRBV2 and TRBJ1-2; 8 bases match TRBD1. This CDR3 contains 16 residues. V gave up 4 bases and J gave up 8 bases; unmatched junction bases: 15. The germline V gene has CDR1 SNHLY and CDR2 FYNNEI. The CDR3 reads CASSGQGARVVEGYTF. The CDR3 DNA reads as TGTGCCAGCAGTGGTCAGGGGGCAAGAGTAGTGGAAGGCTACACCTTC.